This T cell receptor beta chain was sequenced during a study of T-cell reconstitution after alpha-beta-depleted transplantation in children. Study-wide points: After one year, T-cell counts and TCRbeta diversity mostly came from new T cells. Where some patients showed high TCRbeta diversity at day 60, it came from recipient T cells and thymic progenitors that had survived. The study reportedly traced alpha-beta T cells about two months after transplant to several hundred expanded graft clones.

As for this clonotype: Its antigen is as yet unknown.

The CDR3 sequence is 15 residues long. Germline V gene lookup returns CDR1 SGHRS and CDR2 YFSETQ. V trimming: 4 bases; J trimming: 4 bases; junction bases outside the gene matches: 8. TCRbeta library construction was performed incorporating unique molecular identifiers. A single record per CDR3 protein comes from TCRdb applying MiXCR to the PCR reads. The sample comprises approximately 630,000 distinct CDR3 sequences, around 13% of which are singletons, and 0.79% rests with the top ten. This clonotype was sampled from a girl aged 2-15 years with congenital amegakaryocytic thrombocytopenia, due to receive a stem cell transplant. J is TRBJ1-2 and V is TRBV5-1, with 9 bases that match TRBD1. The sample here was PBMCs, taken before TCRalphabeta/CD19-depleted stem cell transplant. CDR3 residues: CASSIPGTGSYGYTF. The CDR3 region has the DNA TGCGCCAGCAGCATTCCCGGGACAGGGTCCTATGGCTACACCTTC.